This passage covers 15 T cell receptor beta chains from one sample sequenced in a study of shared clonotypes between healthy human individuals. The method was immunoSEQ multiplex PCR; TCRdb's version includes in-frame clones alone and lacks a portion of them. Here the sample spans approximately 330,000 clones, roughly 80% being singletons. Material for sequencing was memory CD4+ T cells sorted from blood. Sample subset: CD45RA-negative fraction. The receptors stem from a man aged 25 to 40 in good health.

This clone has only a few counts. V is TRBV5-1 and J is TRBJ2-3; 7 positions agree with TRBD1. The junction had 9 bases not matched to a gene; V was cut back by 8 bases and J by 0 bases. CDR3 length: 15 amino acids. In germline, CDR1 is SGHRS, CDR2 YFSETQ. The CDR3 protein is CASRKWTGSTDTQYF. The CDR3 DNA follows: TGCGCCAGTAGAAAATGGACAGGTAGCACAGATACGCAGTATTTT.

The rearrangement uses TRBV7-9 and TRBJ2-1, with D maybe TRBD2 (5 bases). V was pared by 5 bases and J by 0 bases, with 11 bases between. CDR3 length: 15 residues. Germline V gene data show CDR1 as SEHNR and CDR2 as FQNEAQ (reference sequence). The CDR3 nucleotides are TGTGCCAGCAGCCGGAGCGGAAGCTCCTACAATGAGCAGTTCTTC. It translates to CASSRSGSSYNEQFF.

V gene TRBV2 combines with J gene TRBJ2-6; D may correspond to TRBD1 or TRBD2 (5 bases each). The CDR3 runs to 14 residues. Germline loops: CDR1 SNHLY, CDR2 FYNNEI. Trimming removed 6 bases from V and 4 bases from J, with 10 bases in between. CDR3 in DNA: TGTGCCAGCAGAGGGACCTCCGGGGCCAACGTCCTGACTTTC. It yields the protein CASRGTSGANVLTF.

This chain uses TRBV9 with TRBJ2-3; TRBD1 matches 12 bases. CDR1 is SGDLS, CDR2 YYNGEE, per germline. V lost 4 bases, J lost 4 bases, and 7 bases stayed unmatched. This CDR3 spans 16 amino acids. The CDR3, as DNA: TGTGCCAGCAGCACCACCGGGACAGGGGGCGCAGATACGCAGTATTTT. Translation gives CASSTTGTGGADTQYF.

The chain carries TRBV10-3 and TRBJ2-2, with D unresolved. V gave up 3 bases and J gave up 4 bases, with 6 bases separating them. Germline CDR1 reads ENHRY; CDR2 reads SYGVKD. This CDR3 region has 13 residues. CDR3 DNA: TGTGCCATCAGTGAATTAGGCACCGGGGAGCTGTTTTTT. This translates into CAISELGTGELFF.

The chain carries TRBV7-6 and TRBJ2-3; TRBD2 matches at 15 bases. CDR3 length equals 19 residues. Germline lookup yields CDR1 SGHVS and CDR2 FNYEAQ. V lost 5 bases to trimming and J lost 5 bases; unmatched junction nucleotides: 14. The CDR3: CASSPRGLAGGPGGDTQYF. The CDR3 DNA follows: TGTGCCAGCAGCCCCCGAGGACTAGCGGGAGGGCCGGGTGGAGATACGCAGTATTTT.

The CDR3 is CASSLGRLGREQFF. CDR3 sequence (DNA): TGTGCCAGCAGCTTAGGGCGACTAGGTCGTGAGCAGTTCTTC. The chain is built from TRBV7-8 and TRBJ2-1, with D possibly matching TRBD2 (6 bases). Looked up from germline, CDR1 is SGHVS and CDR2 is FQNEAQ. The CDR3 sequence is 14 residues long. V dropped 1 base and J dropped 9 bases, with 13 bases sitting between them.

V and J are TRBV2 and TRBJ2-2, with TRBD1 identical over 8 bases. Losses at the gene ends were 8 bases for V and 5 bases for J; bases not matched to a gene: 10. This CDR3 spans 15 amino acids. In germline, CDR1 is SNHLY, CDR2 FYNNEI. CDR3 sequence: CASRRQGIGTGELFF. CDR3 DNA sequence: TGTGCCAGCCGACGACAGGGGATAGGAACCGGGGAGCTGTTTTTT.

The genes are TRBV10-3 and TRBJ2-2; D is possibly TRBD1 or TRBD2 (5 bases each). Trimming removed 7 bases from V and 5 bases from J, with 14 bases in between. The CDR3 runs 14 residues. Germline loops: CDR1 ENHRY, CDR2 SYGVKD. CDR3 nucleotides: TGTGCCATCACCGGACTCAAGGGGACCGGGGAGCTGTTTTTT. Translation: CAITGLKGTGELFF.

The chain couples TRBV29-1 to TRBJ1-1; no reliable D call. The CDR3 covers 11 residues. CDR1 and CDR2 (germline): SQVTM, ANQGSEA. The V end lost 3 bases, the J end lost 8 bases, and 10 bases lay between the germline ends. The CDR3 coding sequence is TGCAGCGTTGACCCAGACGTAGAAGCTTTCTTT. It yields the protein CSVDPDVEAFF.

This clone appeared a single time. The chain has TRBV6-5 and TRBJ1-1, with D unclear. From germline, CDR1 is MNHEY and CDR2 SVGAGI. This CDR3 has 14 residues. V lost 6 bases, J lost 4 bases, and 15 bases lay in between. The DNA for the CDR3 is TGTGCCAGCAGCCGACCGGGTTGGGCCACTGAAGCTTTCTTT. Protein: CASSRPGWATEAFF.

This clone was seen many times. The genes are TRBV6-5 and TRBJ1-1; D is unclear. The CDR3 extends over 14 amino acids. The germline V and J ends were trimmed by 10 bases and 5 bases, with 20 bases remaining between them. Germline CDR1 and CDR2: MNHEY and SVGAGI. The CDR3 is CAIASRGLKTEAFF. In DNA form, the CDR3 reads TGTGCCATCGCTTCTCGGGGTCTTAAGACTGAAGCTTTCTTT.

The rearrangement uses TRBV11-3 and TRBJ2-1; D gene unclear. Trimming pared 0 bases from V and 7 bases from J, leaving 10 bases between. The CDR3 runs to 14 residues. Germline assignment: CDR1 SGHNT and CDR2 YENEEA. The CDR3 DNA follows: TGTGCCAGCAGCTTAGATTCAGGAAGTAATGAGCAGTTCTTC. Its protein product is CASSLDSGSNEQFF.

This chain links TRBV27 with TRBJ2-2, with D possibly being TRBD1 (6 bases). CDR3 length: 17 amino acids. With 3 bases removed from V and 6 bases from J, the gap between germline ends came to 20 bases. In germline, CDR1 is MNHEY, CDR2 SMNVEV (reference sequence). The CDR3: CASSFGAWGRGPGELFF. Written as DNA, the CDR3 is TGTGCCAGCAGTTTTGGGGCTTGGGGCAGGGGACCCGGGGAGCTGTTTTTT.

The table lists this clone with a few counts. Additional DNA sequences in this sample encode the identical CDR3. This chain connects TRBV5-1 to TRBJ2-7; D call uncertain. CDR1 and CDR2 (germline): SGHRS, YFSETQ. CDR3 size: 16 residues. V was cut by 0 bases and J by 0 bases, with 13 bases left in between. The chain's CDR3 is CASSLAPTGISYEQYF. Here the CDR3 DNA reads TGCGCCAGCAGCTTGGCCCCGACGGGTATCTCCTACGAGCAGTACTTC.